This T cell receptor beta chain derives from a study of T cell responses to AZD1222 COVID-19 vaccine. Notes on the study in general: Seropositive at baseline were only a handful of AZD1222 recipients.

The V gene lost 6 bases and the J gene lost 7 bases, with 13 bases spanning the gap. This CDR3 is 13 amino acids long. The V gene's germline CDR1 is WNHNN and CDR2 SYGVQD (reference sequence). Repertoires were generated with immunoSEQ multiplex PCR, while TCRdb's copy carries only in-frame clones and drops some. Of about 120,000 clones detected, about 90% appear once; the ten largest clones hold 5% to 6%. As to this clone: Its antigen remains unknown.

The gene calls are TRBV10-1 and TRBJ2-1, with D hard to call. Sample: peripheral blood, taken on day 0 of AZD1222 vaccination. The receptor comes from an adult in good health. CDR3 protein: CASSPPGRNEQFF. In DNA, the CDR3 is TGCGCCAGCAGCCCTCCCGGGCGGAATGAGCAGTTCTTC.